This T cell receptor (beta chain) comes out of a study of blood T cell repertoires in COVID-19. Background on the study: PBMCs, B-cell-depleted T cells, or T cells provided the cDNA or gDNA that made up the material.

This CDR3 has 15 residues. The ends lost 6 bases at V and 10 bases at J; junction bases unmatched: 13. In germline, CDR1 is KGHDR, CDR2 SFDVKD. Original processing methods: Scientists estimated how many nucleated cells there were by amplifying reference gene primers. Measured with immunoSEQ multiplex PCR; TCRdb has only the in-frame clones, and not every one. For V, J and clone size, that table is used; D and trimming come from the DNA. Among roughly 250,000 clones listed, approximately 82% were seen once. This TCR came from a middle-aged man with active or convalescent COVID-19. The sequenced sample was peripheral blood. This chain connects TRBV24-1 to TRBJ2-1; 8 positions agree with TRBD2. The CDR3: CATSSVPGGRGEQFF. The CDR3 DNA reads TGTGCCACCAGTTCTGTCCCGGGGGGGCGGGGCGAGCAGTTCTTC.